A single T cell receptor (beta chain) is shown here with its context. The data originate from a study of blood T cell repertoires in COVID-19. Study information: Acute and convalescent COVID-19 specimens originated in the United States, Italy and Spain. Sources were T cells, B-cell-depleted T cells, or PBMCs; the material itself was cDNA or gDNA.

The authors' processing: It was from reference gene primer amplification that nucleated cell counts were estimated. Profiled with immunoSEQ multiplex PCR; TCRdb holds only in-frame clones, not every one. V and J calls and clone size come straight from that table; D and trimming were deduced from the DNA. The table has under 95,000 clones, about nine tenths seen once; the top ten hold about 2.5%. V dropped 6 bases and J dropped 1; count of bases not matched to a gene: 2. CDR1 and CDR2 (germline): LNHDA, SQIVND (reference sequence). The CDR3 consists of 14 residues. Recruited during active infection, patients (from Seattle) were subsequently followed longitudinally.

The sample consisted of peripheral blood. The chain has TRBV19 and TRBJ2-2; 7 nucleotides agree with TRBD2. This clonotype originated in a man in his fifties or sixties with COVID-19, enrolled during active disease. The DNA for the CDR3 is TGTGCCAGTAGGCCTAGCGGGAACACCGGGGAGCTGTTTTTT. It yields the protein CASRPSGNTGELFF. Complete variable domain (other parts from reference TRBV19 and TRBJ2-2): DGGITQSPKYLFRKEGQNVTLSCEQNLNHDAMYWYRQDPGQGLRLIYYSQIVNDFQKGDIAEGYSVSREKKESFPLTVTSAQKNPTAFYLCASRPSGNTGELFFGEGSRLTVL.